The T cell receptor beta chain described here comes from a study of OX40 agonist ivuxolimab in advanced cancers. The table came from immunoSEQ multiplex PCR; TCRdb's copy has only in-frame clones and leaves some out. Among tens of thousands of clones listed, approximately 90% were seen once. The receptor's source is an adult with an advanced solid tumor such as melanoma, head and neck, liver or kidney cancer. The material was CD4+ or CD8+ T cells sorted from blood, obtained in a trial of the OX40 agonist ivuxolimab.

The CDR3 region is CASSPPSGGWNTEAFF. The CDR3 bases are TGTGCCAGCAGCCCCCCCAGTGGGGGTTGGAACACTGAAGCTTTCTTT. The V and J genes are TRBV14 and TRBJ1-1; tentatively, D is TRBD1 (5 bases). Germline CDR1 is SGHDN and CDR2 is FVKESK. This CDR3 is 16 amino acids long. The V end lost 4 bases, the J end lost 1 base, and 16 bases lay between the germline ends.